The 5 T cell receptor beta chains given below trace back to one sample, sequenced in a study of cytomegalovirus exposure and HLA in healthy donors. A multiplex PCR was run with 60 Vbeta primers and 13 Jbeta primers. Data came from immunoSEQ multiplex PCR; TCRdb stores just in-frame clones and leaves some out. This table holds approximately 190,000 clones. Sequenced material: PBMCs. Source of these receptors: a man aged 25-45 years in good health and CMV-seronegative.

The chain links TRBV5-1 to TRBJ1-2, with a possible D match to TRBD1 (6 bases). CDR3 length equals 13 residues. In germline, CDR1 is SGHRS, CDR2 YFSETQ. Trimming stripped 2 bases from V and 10 bases from J, with 15 bases between. In nucleotides, the CDR3 is TGCGCCAGCAGCTTCGGCCCAGGGGAAGACTACACCTTC. Translating it yields CASSFGPGEDYTF.

The chain recombines TRBV7-6 with TRBJ1-4, with 11 nucleotides matching TRBD1. Trimming cost V 5 bases and J 3 bases; bases outside gene matches: 5. From germline, CDR1 is SGHVS and CDR2 FNYEAQ. This CDR3 contains 16 residues. The DNA for the CDR3 is TGTGCCAGCAGCCTACCGGGACAGGGGGCTAATGAAAAACTGTTTTTT. Protein sequence: CASSLPGQGANEKLFF.

The chain has TRBV6-4 and TRBJ1-2; the D gene is possibly TRBD1 (6 bases). V was shortened by 4 bases and J by 5 bases, with 14 bases between the two germline ends. Germline CDR1 MRHNA, CDR2 SNTAGT. The CDR3 length is 14 residues. In DNA form, the CDR3 reads TGTGCCAGCAGTGGCCGGAGCAGGGGATATGGCTACACCTTC. It yields the protein CASSGRSRGYGYTF.

The chain carries TRBV5-1 and TRBJ1-1; possible D gene TRBD1, 5 bases. The CDR3 runs to 14 residues. Germline CDR1 and CDR2: SGHRS and YFSETQ. V lost 0 bases and J 0 bases, leaving 6 bases between the germline ends. CDR3 amino acids: CASSLEGMNTEAFF. The CDR3, as DNA: TGCGCCAGCAGCTTGGAGGGGATGAACACTGAAGCTTTCTTT.

The J gene is TRBJ2-1, the V gene TRBV28, with D unclear. Deletions cut 3 bases from V and 8 bases from J, with 11 bases between. The CDR3 is 13 residues long. Germline loops: CDR1 MDHEN, CDR2 SYDVKM. Here the CDR3 reads CASSFVSSYEQFF. The DNA of the CDR3 is TGTGCCAGCAGTTTTGTATCCTCCTATGAGCAGTTCTTC.